This T cell receptor beta chain was identified in a study of metastatic and nonmetastatic thyroid tumors. The wider study: Where malignant and benign thyroid patients were concerned, repertoires were compared across blood and tumor or nodule tissue.

Thyroid surgery was preceded by no treatment in any patient. General study findings and limits: It was reportedly found that TCR beta diversity was significantly higher in malignant thyroid tumors than in benign nodules, a difference seen in both blood and tumor samples.

For this clone: Antigen: not known.

Per the study methods: It was from CDR3 differences across clinicopathological groups that a distant-metastasis classifier for papillary thyroid cancer was built. TCRdb re-called the PCR reads with MiXCR. The V and J calls follow TCRdb's processing rather than the paper's. The table lists about 35,000 clones, about 33% of them singletons. This CDR3 spans 16 amino acids. Germline-derived CDR1 and CDR2 are SGDLS and YYNGEE. V lost 0 bases and J lost 3; bases outside the gene matches: 3. What was sequenced was tumor tissue. The receptor comes from a female donor with papillary thyroid cancer or a benign thyroid nodule (not recorded which). Some clones in this sample may be carry-over from other donors' samples. This chain links TRBV9 with TRBJ2-1; TRBD2 agrees at 10 bases. In DNA, the CDR3 is TGTGCCAGCAGCGTAGATCCTAGCGGGAGCTACAATGAGCAGTTCTTC. Translation: CASSVDPSGSYNEQFF.